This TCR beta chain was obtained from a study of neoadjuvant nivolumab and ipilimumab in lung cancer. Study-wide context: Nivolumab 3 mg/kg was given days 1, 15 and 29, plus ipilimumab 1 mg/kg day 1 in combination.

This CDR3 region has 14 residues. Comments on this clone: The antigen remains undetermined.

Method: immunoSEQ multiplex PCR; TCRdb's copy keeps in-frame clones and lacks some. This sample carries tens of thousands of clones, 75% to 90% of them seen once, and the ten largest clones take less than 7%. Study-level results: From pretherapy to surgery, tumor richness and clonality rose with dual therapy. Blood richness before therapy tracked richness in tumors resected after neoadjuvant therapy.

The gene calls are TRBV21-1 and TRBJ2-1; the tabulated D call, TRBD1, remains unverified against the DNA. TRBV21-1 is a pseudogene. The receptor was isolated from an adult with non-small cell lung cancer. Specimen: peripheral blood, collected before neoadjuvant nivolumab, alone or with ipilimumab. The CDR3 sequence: CASSRWVLQVRQFF. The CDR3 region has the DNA TGTGCCAGCAGCAGGTGGGTTCTTCAGGTACGGCAGTTCTTC.